The T cell receptor (beta chain) described here comes from a study of identical twins. Study outcomes and limitations: Researchers reported excess low generation probability among twin-shared out-of-frame alpha sequences.

The table lists this clonotype with a few counts. Its specificity is unknown. TCRdb used MiXCR to reprocess the 5' RACE reads, holding one entry per CDR3 protein. The profile covers about 340,000 distinct CDR3 sequences, with about 12% appearing a single time and roughly 7.8% taken by the ten largest. Healthy Caucasians alone served as donors. The CDR3 is made up of 15 amino acids. Trimming removed 6 bases at V and 0 bases at J, with 15 bases between. CDR1 and CDR2 from the germline V gene are MNHNS and SASEGT. In addition, the sample was reused for a study of yellow fever vaccine responses in identical twins. As reported in that work: Twins showed a vaccine T cell response that reportedly seemed partly convergent, partly personalized.

This sequence originates from a woman between 18 and 29 years old in good health. The sequenced material came from CD8+ T cells sorted from blood. V usage is TRBV6-1 and J usage is TRBJ2-7; TRBD1 is a possible D gene (6 bases). Here the CDR3 DNA reads TGTGCCAGCAGCCAAGACAGGTCACCCTCCTACGAGCAGTACTTC. This encodes CASSQDRSPSYEQYF.